Below, 6 T cell receptor beta chains from the same sample are listed, as sequenced in a study of blood T cell repertoires in COVID-19. Libraries were prepared by immunoSEQ multiplex PCR; TCRdb keeps only in-frame clonotypes and omits some of them. The sample has fewer than 350,000 clones; around 85% are singletons. What was sequenced was peripheral blood. These receptor sequences come from a woman aged 25 to 39 who had recovered from COVID-19.

This chain uses TRBV5-5 with TRBJ2-5, with TRBD2 matching 7 bases. With 4 bases clipped from V and 4 bases from J, the junction kept 7 bases outside the gene matches. Germline V gives CDR1 SGHKS, CDR2 YYEKEE (reference sequence). The CDR3 length is 14 residues. This chain's CDR3 is CASSPSGNGETQYF. The CDR3 DNA reads TGTGCCAGCAGCCCTAGCGGAAACGGAGAGACCCAGTACTTC.

V and J are TRBV9 and TRBJ2-7, with a possible D match to TRBD1 (5 bases). V lost 0 bases and J lost 3, with 13 bases in between. The CDR3 spans 15 residues. Germline CDR1 and CDR2: SGDLS and YYNGEE. As DNA, the CDR3 is TGTGCCAGCAGCGTAGAGCCAGGGAAAATCTACGAGCAGTACTTC. This translates into CASSVEPGKIYEQYF.

V gene TRBV5-1 combines with J gene TRBJ2-1; no reliable D call. The germline CDR1 and CDR2 sequences are SGHRS and YFSETQ. V dropped 3 bases and J dropped 3 bases, with 13 bases sitting between them. This CDR3 is built from 15 residues. The CDR3 region is CASSSVLKSYNEQFF. CDR3 DNA: TGCGCCAGCAGCTCGGTTCTTAAGAGCTACAATGAGCAGTTCTTC.

This clone has a single count. The chain uses TRBV5-1 and TRBJ1-6, with D maybe TRBD1 (5 bases). This CDR3 has 15 residues. The germline V gene has CDR1 SGHRS and CDR2 YFSETQ. V lost 0 bases and J lost 7, with 11 bases in between. This CDR3 reads CASSLDRPFNSPLHF. DNA of the CDR3: TGCGCCAGCAGCTTGGACAGGCCCTTCAATTCACCCCTCCACTTT.

The V and J genes are TRBV7-9 and TRBJ2-7; a weak D match, TRBD2 (5 bases). V lost 4 bases, J lost 3 bases, and 13 bases lay in between. CDR1 is SEHNR and CDR2 is FQNEAQ in the germline V gene (reference sequence). The CDR3 is made up of 14 amino acids. CDR3 sequence: CASSSGLINYEQYF. CDR3 in DNA: TGTGCCAGCAGCTCTGGACTGATTAACTACGAGCAGTACTTC. The full variable domain, rest sourced from reference TRBV7-9 and TRBJ2-7, is DTGVSQNPRHKITKRGQNVTFRCDPISEHNRLYWYRQTLGQGPEFLTYFQNEAQLEKSRLLSDRFSAERPKGSFSTLEIQRTEQGDSAMYLCASSSGLINYEQYFGPGTRLTVT.

CDR3: CASSLDPGTANTGELFF. The CDR3 coding sequence is TGTGCCAGCAGCTTAGATCCTGGGACAGCTAACACCGGGGAGCTGTTTTTT. The rearrangement joins TRBV11-3 to TRBJ2-2; TRBD1 matches 7 bases. CDR1 and CDR2 (germline): SGHNT, YENEEA. The CDR3 contains 17 residues. With V trimmed by 0 bases and J by 2 bases, 6 bases remained unmatched.